This TCR beta chain was sequenced during a study of control samples from healthy donors and cancer patients. The V end lost 6 bases, the J end lost 1 base, and 13 bases lay between the germline ends. This CDR3 has 15 amino acids. Germline V gives CDR1 MNHEY, CDR2 SVGAGI. Clones were read by immunoSEQ multiplex PCR, and TCRdb kept only the in-frame ones, dropping some. The sample holds 70,000 or so clones, approximately 87% seen once. This sequence was found in a man in his forties or fifties in good health. The rearrangement links TRBV6-5 to TRBJ2-1; a possible D gene is TRBD1 (6 bases). The sequenced material came from blood. The CDR3 nucleotides are TGTGCCAGCAGGTCCCGGACAGTTTCCTACAATGAGCAGTTCTTC. Translating it yields CASRSRTVSYNEQFF.